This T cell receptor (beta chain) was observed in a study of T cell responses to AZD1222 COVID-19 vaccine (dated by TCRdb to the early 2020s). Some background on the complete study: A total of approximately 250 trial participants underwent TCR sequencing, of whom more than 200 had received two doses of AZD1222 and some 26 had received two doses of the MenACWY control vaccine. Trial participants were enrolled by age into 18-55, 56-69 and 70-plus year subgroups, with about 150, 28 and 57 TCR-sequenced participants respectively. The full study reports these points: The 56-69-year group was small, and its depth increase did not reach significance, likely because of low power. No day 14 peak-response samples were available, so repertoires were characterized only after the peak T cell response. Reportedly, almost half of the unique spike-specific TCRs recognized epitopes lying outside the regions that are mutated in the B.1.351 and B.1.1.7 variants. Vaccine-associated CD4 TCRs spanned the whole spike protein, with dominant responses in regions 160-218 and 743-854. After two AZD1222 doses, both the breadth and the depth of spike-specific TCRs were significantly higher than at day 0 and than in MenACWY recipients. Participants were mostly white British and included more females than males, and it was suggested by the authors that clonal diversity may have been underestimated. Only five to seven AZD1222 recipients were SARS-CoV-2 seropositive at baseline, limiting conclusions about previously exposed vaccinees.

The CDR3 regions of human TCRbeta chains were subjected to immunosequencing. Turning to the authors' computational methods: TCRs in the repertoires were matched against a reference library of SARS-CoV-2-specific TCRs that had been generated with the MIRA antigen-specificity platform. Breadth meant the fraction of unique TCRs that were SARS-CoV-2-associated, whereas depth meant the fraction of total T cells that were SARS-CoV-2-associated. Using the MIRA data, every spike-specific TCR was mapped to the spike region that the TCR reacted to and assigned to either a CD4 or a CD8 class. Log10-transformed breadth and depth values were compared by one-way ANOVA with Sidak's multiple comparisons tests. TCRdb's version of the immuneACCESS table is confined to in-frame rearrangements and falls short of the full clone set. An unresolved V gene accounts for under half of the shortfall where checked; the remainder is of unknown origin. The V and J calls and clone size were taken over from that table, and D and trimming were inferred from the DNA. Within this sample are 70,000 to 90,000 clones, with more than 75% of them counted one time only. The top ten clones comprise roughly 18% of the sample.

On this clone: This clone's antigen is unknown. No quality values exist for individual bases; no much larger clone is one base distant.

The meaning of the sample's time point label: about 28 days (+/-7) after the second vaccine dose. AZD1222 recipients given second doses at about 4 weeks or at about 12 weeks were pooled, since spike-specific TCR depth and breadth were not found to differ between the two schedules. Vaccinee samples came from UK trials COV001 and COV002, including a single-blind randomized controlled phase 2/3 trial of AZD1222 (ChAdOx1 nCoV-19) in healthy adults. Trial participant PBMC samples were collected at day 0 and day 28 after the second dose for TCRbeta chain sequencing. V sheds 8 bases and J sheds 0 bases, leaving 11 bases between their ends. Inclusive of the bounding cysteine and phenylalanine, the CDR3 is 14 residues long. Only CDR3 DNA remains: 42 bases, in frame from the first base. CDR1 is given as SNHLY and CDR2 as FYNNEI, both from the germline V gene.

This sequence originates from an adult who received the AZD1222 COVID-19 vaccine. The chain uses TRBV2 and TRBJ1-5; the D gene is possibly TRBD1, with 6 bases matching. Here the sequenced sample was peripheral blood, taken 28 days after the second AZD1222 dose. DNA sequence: TGTGCCAGCCAGACAGGTTATAGCAATCAGCCCCAGCATTTT. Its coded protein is CASQTGYSNQPQHF.